One sample yielded the 32 T cell receptor beta chains listed below, sequenced in a study of CD8+CD57+ T cells in acquired aplastic anemia. Profiling that covered TCR beta VDJ and CDR3 relied on genomic DNA as its template. TCRdb independently ran MiXCR on the reads; one entry per CDR3 protein. Here the sample spans about 240,000 distinct CDR3 sequences, approximately 45% being singletons. Individuals selected for sequencing had exhibited CD8+CD57+ cell expansion on flow cytometry. Sequences were obtained from sorted CD4+, CD8+, or CD8+CD57+ T cells (not recorded which) from PBMCs. These receptor sequences come from a human donor with aplastic anemia.

Many counts were recorded for this clonotype. The chain carries TRBV7-9 and TRBJ2-3; 9 positions agree with TRBD1. The CDR3 runs to 17 residues. Germline CDR1 and CDR2: SEHNR and FQNEAQ (reference sequence). V shed 4 bases and J 4 bases; nucleotides not matched to a gene: 12. The CDR3 region has the DNA TGTGCCAGCAGCTATAGGGGACAGGGAAGGGTGCCAGATACGCAGTATTTT. Amino acid sequence: CASSYRGQGRVPDTQYF.

This clonotype was seen many times. This rearrangement joins TRBV25-1 to TRBJ2-7; a possible D gene is TRBD2 (5 bases). The CDR3 is made up of 17 amino acids. Germline V gives CDR1 MGHDK, CDR2 SYGVNS. V was clipped by 3 bases and J by 6 bases, with 24 bases between them. The CDR3 spells CASSDPGVTTRVLEQYF. DNA of the CDR3: TGTGCCAGCAGTGACCCAGGAGTTACCACTAGGGTACTCGAGCAGTACTTC.

Comments on this clonotype: A much larger clone is a single base away; this may be a read error. The rearrangement joins TRBV20-1 to TRBJ1-1; D gene ambiguous. The CDR3 runs 12 residues. Germline assignment: CDR1 DFQATT and CDR2 SNEGSKA (reference sequence). Trimming stripped 5 bases from V and 0 bases from J, with 7 bases between. CDR3 in DNA: TGCAGTGCTGGAGGCGTGAACACTGAAGCTTTCTTT. As protein: CSAGGVNTEAFF.

The J gene is TRBJ1-4, the V gene TRBV7-9, with a possible D match to TRBD1 (6 bases). The germline V gene has CDR1 SEHNR and CDR2 FQNEAQ (reference sequence). There are 15 residues in the CDR3. The germline V and J ends were trimmed by 4 bases and 5 bases, with 14 bases remaining between them. The CDR3: CASSSVRDKNEKLFF. CDR3 coding DNA: TGTGCCAGCAGCTCGGTTCGGGACAAAAATGAAAAACTGTTTTTT.

This clonotype was observed a handful of times. Being one base from a much bigger clone, this may be a read error. The V call is TRBV9, the J call TRBJ2-1, with 10 bases fitting TRBD2. TRBJ2-7 matches the DNA end more closely, so the J call is doubtful. The CDR3 is made up of 14 amino acids. Per the germline V gene, CDR1 is SGDLS and CDR2 is YYNGEE. Here the CDR3 reads CANSVGLAVYEQYF. The CDR3 coding sequence is TGTGCCAACAGCGTAGGACTAGCGGTTTACGAGCAGTACTTC.

In the case of this clonotype: The junction departs from the called germline gene at one end, perhaps through a read error. The chain combines TRBV15 with TRBJ1-6, with 7 bases that match TRBD1. CDR3 size: 15 residues. Germline V lookup: CDR1 LNHNV, CDR2 YYDKDF (reference sequence). CDR3 loop: CATSRDQGGNSPPHF. Written as DNA, the CDR3 is TGTGCCACCAGCAGGGATCAAGGGGGCAATTCACCCCCCCACTTT.

The chain recombines TRBV19 with TRBJ2-3, with D perhaps being TRBD1 or TRBD2 (5 bases each). Trimming stripped 9 bases from V and 5 bases from J, with 9 bases between. The CDR3 totals 11 residues. The germline V gene encodes CDR1 LNHDA and CDR2 SQIVND (reference sequence). CDR3 nucleotide sequence: TGTGCCAGCCGGGACCTAGATACGCAGTATTTT. It encodes CASRDLDTQYF.

The chain links TRBV29-1 to TRBJ2-7; 7 nucleotides agree with TRBD1. V was clipped by 5 bases and J by 0 bases; unmatched bases: 4. Germline values: CDR1 SQVTM, CDR2 ANQGSEA. The CDR3 has 13 amino acids. The DNA for the CDR3 is TGCAGCGTTAACAGGGGAAACTCCTACGAGCAGTACTTC. This translates into CSVNRGNSYEQYF.

The chain combines TRBV10-3 with TRBJ1-1, with D perhaps TRBD1 (6 bases). Trimming stripped 4 bases from V and 5 bases from J, with 14 bases between. This CDR3 is 14 amino acids long. CDR1 is ENHRY and CDR2 is SYGVKD in the germline V gene. DNA of the CDR3: TGTGCCATCAGTGGCTACAGGGTTGGTACTGAAGCTTTCTTT. Its protein product is CAISGYRVGTEAFF.

The rearrangement uses TRBV14 and TRBJ1-6; D ambiguous. CDR1 is SGHDN and CDR2 is FVKESK in the germline V gene. V was cut by 0 bases and J by 9 bases, with 6 bases left in between. CDR3 length: 13 residues. The CDR3 loop reads CASSQESGSPLHF. CDR3 DNA: TGTGCCAGCAGCCAAGAAAGTGGTTCACCCCTCCACTTT.

The rearrangement links TRBV5-1 to TRBJ1-2; D may be TRBD1 (5 bases). Looked up from germline, CDR1 is SGHRS and CDR2 is YFSETQ. Trimming removed 0 bases from V and 8 bases from J, with 11 bases in between. CDR3 size: 13 residues. This CDR3 reads CASSLESGGGYTF. In nucleotides, the CDR3 is TGCGCCAGCAGCTTGGAGTCGGGGGGAGGCTACACCTTC. The full variable domain, with the rest looked up from reference TRBV5-1 and TRBJ1-2, is KAGVTQTPRYLIKTRGQQVTLSCSPISGHRSVSWYQQTPGQGLQFLFEYFSETQRNKGNFPGRFSGRQFSNSRSEMNVSTLELGDSALYLCASSLESGGGYTFGSGTRLTVV.

This clonotype was counted between two and nine times. Sequence at one end of the junction differs from germline and may be a read error. This chain joins TRBV10-3 and TRBJ2-2, with D perhaps TRBD2 (5 bases). This CDR3 spans 13 amino acids. Germline V gene data show CDR1 as ENHRY and CDR2 as SYGVKD. CDR3 residues: CAISDSTSGELLF. CDR3 DNA sequence: TGTGCCATCAGTGACTCGACGTCCGGGGAGCTGCTTTTT.

This clonotype was counted many times. The chain links TRBV7-3 to TRBJ1-1; D may be TRBD1 (6 bases). This CDR3 contains 16 residues. In germline, CDR1 is SGHTA, CDR2 FQGTGA. The V end lost 2 bases, the J end lost 1 base, and 14 bases lay between the germline ends. The CDR3 loop reads CASSLSMGHPNTEAFF. The CDR3 bases are TGTGCCAGCAGCTTATCAATGGGACATCCGAACACTGAAGCTTTCTTT.

This clonotype was recorded a few times. This rearrangement joins TRBV20-1 to TRBJ1-1, with D maybe TRBD1 (5 bases). The germline gives CDR1 DFQATT, CDR2 SNEGSKA (reference sequence). Trimming removed 0 bases at V and 4 bases at J, with 15 bases between. The CDR3 extends over 15 amino acids. CDR3 bases: TGCAGTGCTAGAGATCTCTGGCAGGGAAGCACTGAAGCTTTCTTT. It yields the protein CSARDLWQGSTEAFF.

This chain links TRBV29-1 with TRBJ2-5; maybe TRBD2 (5 bases). V gave up 7 bases and J gave up 3 bases, with 12 bases separating them. CDR1 and CDR2 (germline): SQVTM, ANQGSEA. CDR3 length: 12 residues. The CDR3 region has the DNA TGCAGCGGCTGGAGGCGAGAAGAGACCCAGTACTTC. Encoded protein: CSGWRREETQYF.

In this sample, this clonotype turned up many times. V and J are TRBV4-2 and TRBJ2-1; 7 bases line up with TRBD2. The germline gives CDR1 LGHNA, CDR2 YNFKEQ. The CDR3 contains 17 residues. V was clipped by 0 bases and J by 4 bases; unmatched bases: 9. The CDR3 is CASSQDGDYLGYNEQFF. CDR3 coding DNA: TGTGCCAGCAGCCAAGATGGGGACTACTTGGGGTACAATGAGCAGTTCTTC.

In its sample, this clonotype ranks as medium-sized. The CDR3: CSATSGTGSSPLHF. CDR3 nucleotides: TGCAGTGCTACGTCCGGGACAGGGAGTTCACCCCTCCACTTT. The rearrangement joins TRBV20-1 to TRBJ1-6, with 9 bases fitting TRBD1. J gave up 9 bases and V 4 bases, and 7 bases lay outside the gene matches. The CDR3 loop spans 14 amino acids. Looked up from germline, CDR1 is DFQATT and CDR2 is SNEGSKA (reference sequence).

This clonotype was observed a few times. The chain joins TRBV7-7 to TRBJ2-5, with 10 bases identical to TRBD1. The CDR3 sequence is 15 residues long. The germline V gene encodes CDR1 SSHAT and CDR2 FNYEAQ (reference sequence). The ends lost 4 bases at V and 2 bases at J; junction bases unmatched: 4. The CDR3 here is CASSYGTGVQETQYF. Here the CDR3 DNA reads TGTGCCAGCAGCTACGGGACAGGGGTACAAGAGACCCAGTACTTC.

This clonotype was observed many times. This chain joins TRBV4-2 and TRBJ1-1, with 9 bases matching TRBD1. This CDR3 is 18 amino acids long. From germline, CDR1 is LGHNA and CDR2 YNFKEQ. With V trimmed by 0 bases and J by 7 bases, 15 bases remained unmatched. In nucleotides, the CDR3 is TGTGCCAGCAGCCAAGATCCGTCCATCGCAAGGGACAGGGATGAAGCTTTCTTT. The encoded protein is CASSQDPSIARDRDEAFF.

The chain employs TRBV2 and TRBJ1-6, with D perhaps matching TRBD1 (5 bases). The CDR3 covers 15 residues. The V gene lost 7 bases and the J gene lost 7 bases, with 17 bases spanning the gap. The V gene's germline CDR1 is SNHLY and CDR2 FYNNEI. The CDR3 DNA is TGTGCCAGCACCCTCGTGGGGACGGCCAATTCACCCCTCCACTTT. This gives the protein CASTLVGTANSPLHF. The full variable domain, in which reference TRBV2 and TRBJ1-6 provide the parts outside the CDR3, is EPEVTQTPSHQVTQMGQEVILRCVPISNHLYFYWYRQILGQKVEFLVSFYNNEISEKSEIFDDQFSVERPDGSNFTLKIRSTKLEDSAMYFCASTLVGTANSPLHFGNGTRLTVT.

This clonotype was observed at least ten times. The chain recombines TRBV6-1 with TRBJ2-1; no clear D gene. The CDR3 covers 11 residues. Per the germline V gene, CDR1 is MNHNS and CDR2 is SASEGT. V lost 5 bases and J lost 5, with 4 bases in between. The CDR3 coding sequence is TGTGCCAGCAGTATACACAATGAGCAGTTCTTC. Its translation: CASSIHNEQFF.

This clonotype was counted ten times or more. The V call is TRBV4-1, the J call TRBJ2-7, with a weak D call TRBD1 (6 bases). The germline V gene has CDR1 MGHRA and CDR2 YSYEKL. This CDR3 is built from 17 residues. Trimming removed 0 bases from V and 0 bases from J, with 15 bases in between. In DNA, the CDR3 is TGCGCCAGCAGCCAAGATTCAGGGACACTTAGCTCCTACGAGCAGTACTTC. As protein: CASSQDSGTLSSYEQYF.

The genes are TRBV2 and TRBJ2-3, with 9 bases lining up with TRBD2. J gave up 6 bases and V 6 bases, and 10 bases lay outside the gene matches. The CDR3 runs 15 residues. CDR1 is SNHLY, CDR2 FYNNEI, per germline. CDR3 sequence: CASRPPGLAPDTQYF. CDR3 nucleotides: TGTGCCAGCAGGCCCCCGGGACTAGCACCGGATACGCAGTATTTT.

The V and J genes are TRBV2 and TRBJ2-2; TRBD1 aligns across 10 bases. Trimming removed 9 bases from V and 5 bases from J; junction bases left unmatched: 3. This CDR3 contains 13 residues. CDR1 SNHLY and CDR2 FYNNEI come from the germline V gene. The CDR3, as DNA: TGTGCCAGAGGGGACAGGGGAACCGGGGAGCTGTTTTTT. It specifies CARGDRGTGELFF. The full variable domain, in which reference TRBV2 and TRBJ2-2 provide the parts outside the CDR3, is EPEVTQTPSHQVTQMGQEVILRCVPISNHLYFYWYRQILGQKVEFLVSFYNNEISEKSEIFDDQFSVERPDGSNFTLKIRSTKLEDSAMYFCARGDRGTGELFFGEGSRLTVL.

This clonotype has just a few counts. The chain couples TRBV27 to TRBJ2-1; tentatively, D is TRBD2 (5 bases). Germline values: CDR1 MNHEY, CDR2 SMNVEV (reference sequence). The CDR3 is made up of 13 amino acids. V was shortened by 5 bases and J by 7 bases, with 12 bases between the two germline ends. The chain's CDR3 is CASSAGRLNEQFF. CDR3 nucleotide sequence: TGTGCCAGCAGTGCGGGCCGCCTGAATGAGCAGTTCTTC.

This clonotype is a singleton in its sample. J is TRBJ1-1 and V is TRBV10-3, with D possibly being TRBD1 (5 bases). The germline V and J ends were trimmed by 1 base and 1 base, with 7 bases remaining between them. Germline V gene data show CDR1 as ENHRY and CDR2 as SYGVKD. CDR3 length: 14 amino acids. The CDR3 bases are TGTGCCATCAGTGAGTGGGGGGAGAACACTGAAGCTTTCTTT. Its protein is CAISEWGENTEAFF.

This clonotype was observed a few times. Possible read error: a much larger clone is one base away. The V call is TRBV9, the J call TRBJ2-3, with D perhaps TRBD2 (5 bases). The V and J ends lost 0 bases and 4 bases respectively, with 9 bases between them. Germline V gene lookup returns CDR1 SGDLS and CDR2 YYNGEE. The CDR3 sequence is 14 residues long. This chain's CDR3 is CASSVGGASDTQYF. The CDR3 DNA reads as TGTGCCAGCAGCGTAGGGGGAGCCTCAGATACGCAGTATTTT.

For this clonotype: A much larger clone lies a single base off, so this may be a read error. CDR3 region: CAGSPGGNSNQPQHF. CDR3 nucleotides: TGTGCCGGCAGTCCCGGGGGGAATAGCAATCAGCCCCAGCATTTT. The genes are TRBV6-1 and TRBJ1-5; D is perhaps TRBD1 (5 bases). CDR1 is MNHNS and CDR2 is SASEGT in the germline V gene. The CDR3 totals 15 residues.

Worth noting for this clonotype: The junction departs from germline at one end; a sequencing error may be responsible. The genes are TRBV7-6 and TRBJ2-7; no reliable D call. Germline V lookup: CDR1 SGHVS, CDR2 FNYEAQ. The CDR3 consists of 15 residues. The CDR3 is CASSFYLGFAYGQYF. The CDR3 nucleotides are TGTGCCAGCAGCTTTTATCTGGGGTTCGCCTACGGGCAGTACTTC.

The chain carries TRBV4-2 and TRBJ2-5; TRBD2 agrees at 9 bases. Germline V gives CDR1 LGHNA, CDR2 YNFKEQ. V was clipped by 2 bases and J by 11 bases; unmatched bases: 18. This CDR3 is built from 17 residues. This CDR3 is CASSQTESGGNTDTQYF. CDR3 DNA sequence: TGTGCCAGCAGCCAAACTGAGAGCGGGGGGAACACAGATACGCAGTACTTC.

As regards this clonotype: Just one base apart from a much larger clone, this may be a read error. V is TRBV19 and J is TRBJ2-7; 8 bases map to TRBD2. Germline V gives CDR1 LNHDA, CDR2 SQIVND (reference sequence). With V trimmed by 6 bases and J by 7 bases, 14 bases remained unmatched. This CDR3 spans 15 amino acids. The CDR3 spells CASRFTEREIDEQYF. DNA for the CDR3: TGTGCCAGTAGATTTACGGAGCGGGAGATCGATGAGCAGTACTTC.

The V and J genes are TRBV5-1 and TRBJ2-7, with 7 bases lining up with TRBD1. Germline V CDR1 and CDR2: SGHRS, YFSETQ. The CDR3 has 13 residues. After removal of 6 bases from V and 6 bases from J, the junction contained 9 bases not matched to a gene. For the CDR3, the DNA is TGCGCCAGCACGCCGGGACAGAGTCCCGAGCAGTACTTC. Its translation is CASTPGQSPEQYF.